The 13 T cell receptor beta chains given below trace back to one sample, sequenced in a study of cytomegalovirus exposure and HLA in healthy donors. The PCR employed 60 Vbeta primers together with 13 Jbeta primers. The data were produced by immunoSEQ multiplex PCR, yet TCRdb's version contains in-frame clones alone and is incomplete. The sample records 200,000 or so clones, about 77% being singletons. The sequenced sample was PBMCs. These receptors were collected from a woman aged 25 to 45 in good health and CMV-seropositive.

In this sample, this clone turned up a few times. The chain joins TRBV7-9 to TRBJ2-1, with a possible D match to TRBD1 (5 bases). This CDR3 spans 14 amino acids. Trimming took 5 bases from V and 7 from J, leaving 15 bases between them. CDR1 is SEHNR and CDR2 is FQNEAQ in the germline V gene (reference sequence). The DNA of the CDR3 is TGTGCCAGCAGCGCCCCCCATGGGGCAAATGAGCAGTTCTTC. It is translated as CASSAPHGANEQFF.

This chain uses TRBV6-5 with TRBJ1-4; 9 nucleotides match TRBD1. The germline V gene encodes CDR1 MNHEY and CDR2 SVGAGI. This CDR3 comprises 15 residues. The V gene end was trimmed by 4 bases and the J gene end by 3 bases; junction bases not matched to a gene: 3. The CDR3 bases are TGTGCCAGCAGTTTCGGACAGGGGCCTAATGAAAAACTGTTTTTT. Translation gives CASSFGQGPNEKLFF.

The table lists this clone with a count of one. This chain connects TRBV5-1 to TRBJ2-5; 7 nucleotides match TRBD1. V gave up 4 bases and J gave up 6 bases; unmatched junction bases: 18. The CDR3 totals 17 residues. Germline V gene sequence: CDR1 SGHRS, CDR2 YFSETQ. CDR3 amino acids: CASSPFGDSYLQKTQYF. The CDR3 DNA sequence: TGCGCCAGCAGCCCGTTCGGGGACAGCTACCTCCAGAAGACCCAGTACTTC. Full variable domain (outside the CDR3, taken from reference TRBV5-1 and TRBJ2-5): KAGVTQTPRYLIKTRGQQVTLSCSPISGHRSVSWYQQTPGQGLQFLFEYFSETQRNKGNFPGRFSGRQFSNSRSEMNVSTLELGDSALYLCASSPFGDSYLQKTQYFGPGTRLLVL.

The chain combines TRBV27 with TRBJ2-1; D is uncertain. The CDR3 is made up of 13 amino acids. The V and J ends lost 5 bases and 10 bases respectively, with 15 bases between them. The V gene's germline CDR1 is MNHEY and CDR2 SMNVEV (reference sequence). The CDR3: CASSGEVLSEQFF. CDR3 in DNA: TGTGCCAGCAGTGGAGAGGTACTCTCCGAGCAGTTCTTC.

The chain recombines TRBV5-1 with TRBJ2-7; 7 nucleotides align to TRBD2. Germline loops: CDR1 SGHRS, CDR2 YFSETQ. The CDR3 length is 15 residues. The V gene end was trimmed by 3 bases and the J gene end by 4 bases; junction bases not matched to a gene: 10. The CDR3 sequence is CASSWNSLGGYEQYF. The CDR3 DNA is TGCGCCAGCAGCTGGAACTCCTTGGGGGGGTACGAGCAGTACTTC.

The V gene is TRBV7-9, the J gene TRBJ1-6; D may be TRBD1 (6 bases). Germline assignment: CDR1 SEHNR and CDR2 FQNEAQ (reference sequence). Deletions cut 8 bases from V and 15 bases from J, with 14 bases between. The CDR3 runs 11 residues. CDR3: CASAAGAILHF. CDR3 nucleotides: TGTGCCAGCGCCGCGGGGGCGATCCTCCACTTT.

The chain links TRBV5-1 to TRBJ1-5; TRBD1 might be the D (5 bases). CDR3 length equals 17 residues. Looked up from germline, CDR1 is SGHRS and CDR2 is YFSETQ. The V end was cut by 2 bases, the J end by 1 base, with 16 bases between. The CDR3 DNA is TGCGCCAGCAGCTTTTCCGACAGTATCGGAAGCAATCAGCCCCAGCATTTT. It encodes CASSFSDSIGSNQPQHF.

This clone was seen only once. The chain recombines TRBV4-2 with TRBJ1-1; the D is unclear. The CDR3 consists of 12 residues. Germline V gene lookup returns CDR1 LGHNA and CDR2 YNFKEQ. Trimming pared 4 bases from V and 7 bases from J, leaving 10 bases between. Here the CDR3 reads CASSRAADEAFF. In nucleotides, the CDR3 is TGTGCCAGCAGCCGAGCGGCCGATGAAGCTTTCTTT.

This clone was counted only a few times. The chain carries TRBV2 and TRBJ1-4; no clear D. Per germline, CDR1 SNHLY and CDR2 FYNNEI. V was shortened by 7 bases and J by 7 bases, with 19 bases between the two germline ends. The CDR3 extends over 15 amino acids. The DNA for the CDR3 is TGTGCCAGCATGCAGACGACTACTCAACGTGAAAAACTGTTTTTT. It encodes CASMQTTTQREKLFF.

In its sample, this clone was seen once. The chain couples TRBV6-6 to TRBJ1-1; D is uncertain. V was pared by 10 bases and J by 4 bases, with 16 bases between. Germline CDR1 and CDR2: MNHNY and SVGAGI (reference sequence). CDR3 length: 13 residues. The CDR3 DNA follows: TGTGCCACCCATTCCCGGGGAGGCACTGAAGCTTTCTTT. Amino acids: CATHSRGGTEAFF.

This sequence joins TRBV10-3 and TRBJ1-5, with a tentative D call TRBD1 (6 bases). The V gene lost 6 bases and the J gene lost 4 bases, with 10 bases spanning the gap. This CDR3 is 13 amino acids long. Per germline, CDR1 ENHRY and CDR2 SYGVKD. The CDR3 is CAIRVDSNQPQHF. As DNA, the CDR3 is TGTGCCATCAGGGTGGACAGTAATCAGCCCCAGCATTTT.

CDR3: CASSLAGRSPSYF. CDR3 nucleotides: TGCGCCAGCAGCCTAGCGGGGAGATCCCCGTCGTACTTC. V and J are TRBV5-1 and TRBJ2-7, with 9 nucleotides matching TRBD2. This CDR3 spans 13 amino acids. The junction had 11 bases not matched to a gene; V was cut back by 4 bases and J by 12 bases. Germline loops: CDR1 SGHRS, CDR2 YFSETQ.

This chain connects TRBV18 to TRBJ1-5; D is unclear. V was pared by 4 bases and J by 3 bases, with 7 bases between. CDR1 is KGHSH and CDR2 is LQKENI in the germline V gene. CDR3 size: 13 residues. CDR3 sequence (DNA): TGTGCCAGCTCACTACAGCCCAATCAGCCCCAGCATTTT. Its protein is CASSLQPNQPQHF.